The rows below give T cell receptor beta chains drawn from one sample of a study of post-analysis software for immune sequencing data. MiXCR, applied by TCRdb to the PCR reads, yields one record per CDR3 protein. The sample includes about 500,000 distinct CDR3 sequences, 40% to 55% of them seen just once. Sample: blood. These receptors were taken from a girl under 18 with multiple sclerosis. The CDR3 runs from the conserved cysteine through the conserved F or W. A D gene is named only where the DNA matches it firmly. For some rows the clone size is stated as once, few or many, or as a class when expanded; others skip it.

CDR3 protein: CASSYNEKLFF; CDR3 DNA: TGCGCCAGCAGCTATAATGAAAAACTGTTTTTT; clone size: medium-sized; D gene: NA; J gene: TRBJ1-4; V gene: TRBV4-1
CDR3 protein: CASSQDASGGYNEQFF; CDR3 DNA: TGTGCCAGCAGCCAAGACGCTAGCGGGGGGTACAATGAGCAGTTCTTC; clone size: once; D gene: TRBD2; J gene: TRBJ2-1; V gene: TRBV3-1
CDR3 protein: CASSPPAPHEQYF; CDR3 DNA: TGTGCCAGCAGTCCCCCGGCCCCCCACGAGCAGTACTTC; clone size: NA; D gene: NA; J gene: TRBJ2-7; V gene: TRBV28
CDR3 protein: CASSFTRTSPDTQYF; CDR3 DNA: TGTGCCAGCAGCTTCACCCGGACTAGCCCAGATACGCAGTATTTT; clone size: NA; D gene: TRBD2; J gene: TRBJ2-3; V gene: TRBV11-1
CDR3 protein: CASSLGSSGNTDTQYF; CDR3 DNA: TGCGCCAGCAGCTTGGGATCTAGCGGGAACACAGATACGCAGTATTTT; clone size: NA; D gene: TRBD2; J gene: TRBJ2-3; V gene: TRBV5-1
CDR3 protein: CAISVDYNEQFF; CDR3 DNA: TGTGCCATCAGTGTGGATTACAATGAGCAGTTCTTC; clone size: NA; D gene: NA; J gene: TRBJ2-1; V gene: TRBV10-3
CDR3 protein: CASSPTTGIVTDTQYF; CDR3 DNA: TGTGCCAGCAGCCCTACGACAGGGATTGTAACAGATACGCAGTATTTT; clone size: NA; D gene: TRBD1; J gene: TRBJ2-3; V gene: TRBV25-1
CDR3 protein: CASSFTGGNTEAFF; CDR3 DNA: TGTGCCAGCAGTTTCACCGGCGGGAACACTGAAGCTTTCTTT; clone size: NA; D gene: NA; J gene: TRBJ1-1; V gene: TRBV12-3/TRBV12-4
CDR3 protein: CAISVTEYNEQFF; CDR3 DNA: TGTGCCATCAGTGTGACCGAGTACAATGAGCAGTTCTTC; clone size: NA; D gene: NA; J gene: TRBJ2-1; V gene: TRBV10-3
CDR3 protein: CASSPRLAGETDTQYF; CDR3 DNA: TGTGCCAGCAGTCCAAGACTAGCGGGAGAGACAGATACGCAGTATTTT; clone size: NA; D gene: TRBD2; J gene: TRBJ2-3; V gene: TRBV6-5
CDR3 protein: CSAGDLRENRPQHF; CDR3 DNA: TGCAGTGCGGGGGACCTCCGGGAGAATCGGCCCCAGCATTTT; clone size: NA; D gene: NA; J gene: TRBJ1-5; V gene: TRBV20-1
CDR3 protein: CASSHLGLAGAKNEQFF; CDR3 DNA: TGTGCCAGCAGCCACCTGGGCCTAGCGGGAGCGAAGAATGAGCAGTTCTTC; clone size: NA; D gene: TRBD2; J gene: TRBJ2-1; V gene: TRBV7-8
CDR3 protein: CASSKSGRAVGANVLTF; CDR3 DNA: TGTGCCAGCAGTAAGAGCGGGAGGGCCGTTGGGGCCAACGTCCTGACTTTC; clone size: NA; D gene: TRBD2; J gene: TRBJ2-6; V gene: TRBV7-8
CDR3 protein: CSARDSAGVNNKQFF; CDR3 DNA: TGCAGTGCTAGAGATTCGGCGGGAGTCAACAATAAGCAGTTCTTC; clone size: NA; D gene: TRBD2; J gene: TRBJ2-1; V gene: TRBV20-1
CDR3 protein: CASSTRGAGEETQYF; CDR3 DNA: TGTGCCAGCAGCACCCGAGGGGCGGGGGAAGAGACCCAGTACTTC; clone size: few; D gene: TRBD2; J gene: TRBJ2-5; V gene: TRBV9
CDR3 protein: CASSQGARQPQHF; CDR3 DNA: TGTGCCAGCAGCCAAGGGGCTAGGCAGCCCCAGCATTTT; clone size: NA; D gene: NA; J gene: TRBJ1-5; V gene: TRBV3-1
CDR3 protein: CASSSQGGNYGYTF; CDR3 DNA: TGTGCCAGCAGCTCCCAGGGGGGAAACTATGGCTACACCTTC; clone size: few; D gene: TRBD1; J gene: TRBJ1-2; V gene: TRBV28
CDR3 protein: CASSYGLNTEAFF; CDR3 DNA: TGTGCCAGCAGTTACGGTCTGAACACTGAAGCTTTCTTT; clone size: NA; D gene: NA; J gene: TRBJ1-1; V gene: TRBV9
CDR3 protein: CASSLLPQGVLHF; CDR3 DNA: TGTGCCAGCAGCTTACTTCCCCAGGGGGTGCTCCACTTT; clone size: once; D gene: TRBD1; J gene: TRBJ1-6; V gene: TRBV7-8
CDR3 protein: CASSQATETQYF; CDR3 DNA: TGTGCCAGCAGTCAGGCGACAGAGACCCAGTACTTC; clone size: NA; D gene: NA; J gene: TRBJ2-5; V gene: TRBV28
CDR3 protein: CSAYGQVNDGQYF; CDR3 DNA: TGCAGTGCCTACGGACAGGTCAATGACGGGCAGTACTTC; clone size: NA; D gene: TRBD1; J gene: TRBJ2-7; V gene: TRBV20-1
CDR3 protein: CASSHSLGQVAYEQYF; CDR3 DNA: TGTGCCAGCAGCCATTCTCTGGGACAGGTGGCCTACGAGCAGTACTTC; clone size: few; D gene: TRBD1; J gene: TRBJ2-7; V gene: TRBV14
CDR3 protein: CAGGTSGTHSTDTQYF; CDR3 DNA: TGCGCCGGGGGGACTAGCGGGACACATAGCACAGATACGCAGTATTTT; clone size: NA; D gene: TRBD2; J gene: TRBJ2-3; V gene: TRBV10-2
CDR3 protein: CASSSPGGQFLNEQFF; CDR3 DNA: TGTGCCAGCAGCTCCCCCGGGGGACAATTTCTCAATGAGCAGTTCTTC; clone size: NA; D gene: NA; J gene: TRBJ2-1; V gene: TRBV7-2
CDR3 protein: CACSLGAEVAYTF; CDR3 DNA: TGTGCCTGCAGCTTAGGCGCAGAAGTTGCCTACACCTTC; clone size: NA; D gene: NA; J gene: TRBJ1-2; V gene: TRBV11-2
CDR3 protein: CASSQQGQDNSPLHF; CDR3 DNA: TGTGCCAGTAGCCAACAAGGACAGGATAATTCACCCCTCCACTTT; clone size: few; D gene: TRBD1; J gene: TRBJ1-6; V gene: TRBV19
CDR3 protein: CASRQFRENTEAFF; CDR3 DNA: TGTGCCAGCAGACAGTTCCGGGAGAACACTGAAGCTTTCTTT; clone size: NA; D gene: NA; J gene: TRBJ1-1; V gene: TRBV2
CDR3 protein: CASSLAGGRGYGYTF; CDR3 DNA: TGCGCCAGCAGCTTGGCCGGGGGCAGGGGATATGGCTACACCTTC; clone size: NA; D gene: NA; J gene: TRBJ1-2; V gene: TRBV5-1
CDR3 protein: CASIKQGAAGEQYF; CDR3 DNA: TGTGCCAGCATCAAACAGGGGGCGGCTGGCGAGCAGTACTTC; clone size: NA; D gene: TRBD1; J gene: TRBJ2-7; V gene: TRBV28
CDR3 protein: CASSQDELAGARYNEQFF; CDR3 DNA: TGTGCCAGCAGCCAAGATGAACTAGCGGGAGCTCGTTACAATGAGCAGTTCTTC; clone size: NA; D gene: TRBD2; J gene: TRBJ2-1; V gene: TRBV3-1
CDR3 protein: CSVDWARASNYGYTF; CDR3 DNA: TGCAGCGTTGACTGGGCACGGGCTTCTAACTATGGCTACACCTTC; clone size: NA; D gene: NA; J gene: TRBJ1-2; V gene: TRBV29-1
CDR3 protein: CASSDEGTGAFKQAQYF; CDR3 DNA: TGTGCCAGCAGTGACGAAGGGACAGGAGCCTTTAAGCAGGCCCAGTACTTC; clone size: NA; D gene: TRBD1; J gene: TRBJ2-7; V gene: TRBV25-1
CDR3 protein: CATSRTPGSSYEQYF; CDR3 DNA: TGTGCCACCAGCAGGACCCCGGGCAGTTCCTACGAGCAGTACTTC; clone size: few; D gene: NA; J gene: TRBJ2-7; V gene: TRBV15
CDR3 protein: CAILGRTGGQNEQYF; CDR3 DNA: TGTGCCATCCTGGGTCGAACAGGGGGGCAGAACGAGCAGTACTTC; clone size: few; D gene: TRBD1; J gene: TRBJ2-7; V gene: TRBV10-3
CDR3 protein: CASSPRPRGTQYF; CDR3 DNA: TGTGCCAGCAGCCCCCGACCTAGAGGGACCCAGTACTTC; clone size: NA; D gene: NA; J gene: TRBJ2-5; V gene: TRBV7-3
CDR3 protein: CASSQSAYSYGTQYF; CDR3 DNA: TGTGCCAGCAGCCAATCCGCTTACAGCTACGGGACCCAGTACTTC; clone size: few; D gene: NA; J gene: TRBJ2-5; V gene: TRBV14
CDR3 protein: CASSEGSNSPLHF; CDR3 DNA: TGTGCCAGCAGTGAAGGGAGTAATTCACCCCTCCACTTT; clone size: NA; D gene: NA; J gene: TRBJ1-6; V gene: TRBV2
CDR3 protein: CSVAGVGAEAFF; CDR3 DNA: TGCAGCGTTGCAGGGGTCGGGGCTGAAGCTTTCTTT; clone size: few; D gene: NA; J gene: TRBJ1-1; V gene: TRBV29-1
CDR3 protein: CSCQRDTDTQYF; CDR3 DNA: TGCAGCTGCCAGCGGGACACAGATACGCAGTATTTT; clone size: few; D gene: TRBD2; J gene: TRBJ2-3; V gene: TRBV20-1
CDR3 protein: CATSDSGELGNIQYF; CDR3 DNA: TGTGCCACCAGTGATTCCGGGGAGCTTGGGAACATTCAGTACTTC; clone size: once; D gene: NA; J gene: TRBJ2-4; V gene: TRBV24-1
CDR3 protein: CASSLYRGGSYGYTF; CDR3 DNA: TGTGCCAGCAGTTTATACAGGGGCGGATCGTATGGCTACACCTTC; clone size: NA; D gene: TRBD1; J gene: TRBJ1-2; V gene: TRBV12-3/TRBV12-4
CDR3 protein: CASSGPGNTIYF; CDR3 DNA: TGTGCCAGCAGTGGGCCCGGAAACACCATATATTTT; clone size: NA; D gene: NA; J gene: TRBJ1-3; V gene: TRBV12-3/TRBV12-4
CDR3 protein: CASSYKTATNEKLFF; CDR3 DNA: TGTGCCAGCAGTTATAAGACAGCAACTAATGAAAAACTGTTTTTT; clone size: once; D gene: NA; J gene: TRBJ1-4; V gene: TRBV6-5
CDR3 protein: CASSLYMEPQHF; CDR3 DNA: TGTGCCAGCAGTTTATATATGGAGCCCCAGCATTTT; clone size: NA; D gene: NA; J gene: TRBJ1-5; V gene: TRBV12-3/TRBV12-4
CDR3 protein: CASSGDQGPSTDAQYF; CDR3 DNA: TGTGCCAGCAGCGGGGACCAGGGGCCTAGCACAGATGCGCAGTATTTT; clone size: NA; D gene: NA; J gene: TRBJ2-3; V gene: TRBV7-6
CDR3 protein: CASNLLAATYNEQFF; CDR3 DNA: TGTGCCAGCAATCTACTAGCGGCCACCTACAATGAGCAGTTCTTC; clone size: NA; D gene: TRBD2; J gene: TRBJ2-1; V gene: TRBV28
CDR3 protein: CASRGPPYYGYTF; CDR3 DNA: TGTGCCAGCAGGGGACCCCCTTACTATGGCTACACCTTC; clone size: few; D gene: NA; J gene: TRBJ1-2; V gene: TRBV25-1
CDR3 protein: CASSSLRGVLAKLFF; CDR3 DNA: TGTGCCAGCAGTTCTTTGAGAGGGGTCTTAGCAAAACTGTTTTTT; clone size: NA; D gene: NA; J gene: TRBJ1-4; V gene: TRBV28
CDR3 protein: CSARTGDNQPQHF; CDR3 DNA: TGCAGTGCTAGAACCGGGGATAATCAGCCCCAGCATTTT; clone size: NA; D gene: NA; J gene: TRBJ1-5; V gene: TRBV20-1
CDR3 protein: CSVRDRTNSNQPQHF; CDR3 DNA: TGCAGCGTTCGGGACAGGACTAATAGCAATCAGCCCCAGCATTTT; clone size: NA; D gene: TRBD1; J gene: TRBJ1-5; V gene: TRBV29-1
CDR3 protein: CASSLGGQNNSPLHF; CDR3 DNA: TGCGCCAGCAGCTTGGGGGGACAGAATAATTCACCCCTCCACTTT; clone size: few; D gene: TRBD1; J gene: TRBJ1-6; V gene: TRBV5-1
CDR3 protein: CASSLLSGQFYNEQFF; CDR3 DNA: TGTGCCAGCAGCTTACTTAGCGGGCAATTCTACAATGAGCAGTTCTTC; clone size: NA; D gene: TRBD2; J gene: TRBJ2-1; V gene: TRBV9
CDR3 protein: CSARGPTSGRLGEQFF; CDR3 DNA: TGCAGTGCTAGAGGGCCGACTAGCGGGAGATTGGGTGAGCAGTTCTTC; clone size: many; D gene: TRBD2; J gene: TRBJ2-1; V gene: TRBV20-1
CDR3 protein: CASSRLGQFF; CDR3 DNA: TGTGCCAGCAGCCGGCTTGGGCAGTTCTTC; clone size: NA; D gene: NA; J gene: TRBJ2-1; V gene: TRBV28
CDR3 protein: CASITGTGNEKLFF; CDR3 DNA: TGTGCCAGCATTACCGGGACAGGTAATGAAAAACTGTTTTTT; clone size: NA; D gene: TRBD1; J gene: TRBJ1-4; V gene: TRBV28
CDR3 protein: CASSQDYRSQETQYF; CDR3 DNA: TGCGCCAGCAGCCAAGATTACAGGTCCCAAGAGACCCAGTACTTC; clone size: NA; D gene: NA; J gene: TRBJ2-5; V gene: TRBV4-1
CDR3 protein: CASSWGQGASYEQYF; CDR3 DNA: TGTGCCAGCAGCTGGGGACAGGGGGCTTCCTACGAGCAGTACTTC; clone size: few; D gene: TRBD1; J gene: TRBJ2-7; V gene: TRBV7-2
CDR3 protein: CAISESSGVIQGASEEQYF; CDR3 DNA: TGTGCCATCAGTGAGTCTTCTGGGGTGATTCAGGGGGCATCGGAGGAGCAGTACTTC; clone size: NA; D gene: TRBD1; J gene: TRBJ2-7; V gene: TRBV10-3
CDR3 protein: CASSQKISYEQYF; CDR3 DNA: TGTGCCAGCAGCCAAAAAATCTCCTACGAGCAGTACTTC; clone size: few; D gene: NA; J gene: TRBJ2-7; V gene: TRBV13